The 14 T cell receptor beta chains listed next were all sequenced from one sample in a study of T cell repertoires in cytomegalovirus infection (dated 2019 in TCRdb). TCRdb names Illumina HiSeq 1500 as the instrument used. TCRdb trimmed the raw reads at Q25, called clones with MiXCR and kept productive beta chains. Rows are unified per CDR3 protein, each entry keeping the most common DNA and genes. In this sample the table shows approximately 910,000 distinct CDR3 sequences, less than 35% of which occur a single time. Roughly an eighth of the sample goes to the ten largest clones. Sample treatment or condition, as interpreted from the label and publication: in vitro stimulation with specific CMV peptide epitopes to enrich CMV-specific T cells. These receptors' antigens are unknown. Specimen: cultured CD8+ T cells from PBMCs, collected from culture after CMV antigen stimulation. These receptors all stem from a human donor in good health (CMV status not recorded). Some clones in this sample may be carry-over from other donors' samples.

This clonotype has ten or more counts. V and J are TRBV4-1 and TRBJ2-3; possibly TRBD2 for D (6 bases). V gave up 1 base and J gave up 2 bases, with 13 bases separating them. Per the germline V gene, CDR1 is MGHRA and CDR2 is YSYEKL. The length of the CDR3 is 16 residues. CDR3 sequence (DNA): TGCGCCAGCAGCCAAGTTCTAGCGTCGGACACAGATACGCAGTATTTT. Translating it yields CASSQVLASDTDTQYF.

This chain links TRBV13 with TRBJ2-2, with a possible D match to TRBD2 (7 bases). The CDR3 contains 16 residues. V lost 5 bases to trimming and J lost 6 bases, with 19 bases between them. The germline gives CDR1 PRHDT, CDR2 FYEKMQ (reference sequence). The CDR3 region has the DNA TGTGCCAGCAGCCCGAGGGGGGGAGATGACCCCGGGGAGCTGTTTTTT. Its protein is CASSPRGGDDPGELFF.

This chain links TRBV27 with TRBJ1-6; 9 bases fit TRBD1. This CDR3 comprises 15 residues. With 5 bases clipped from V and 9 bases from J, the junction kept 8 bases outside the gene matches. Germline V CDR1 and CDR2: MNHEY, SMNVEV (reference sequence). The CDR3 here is CASSDPGQGFSPLHF. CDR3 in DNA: TGTGCCAGCAGTGACCCTGGACAGGGGTTTTCACCCCTCCACTTT.

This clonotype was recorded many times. CDR3 sequence reads: CASSQGGAFNYGYTF. DNA for the CDR3: TGCGCCAGCAGCCAGGGGGGAGCTTTTAACTATGGCTACACCTTC. The V call is TRBV4-1, the J call TRBJ1-2; weak D call: TRBD1 (5 bases). The V gene's germline CDR1 is MGHRA and CDR2 YSYEKL. The CDR3 totals 15 residues. V lost 3 bases and J 1 base, leaving 12 bases between the germline ends.

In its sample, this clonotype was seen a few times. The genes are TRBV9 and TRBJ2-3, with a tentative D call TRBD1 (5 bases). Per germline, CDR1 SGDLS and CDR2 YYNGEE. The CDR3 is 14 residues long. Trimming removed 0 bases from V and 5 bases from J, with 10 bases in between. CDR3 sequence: CASSVGGAKDTQYF. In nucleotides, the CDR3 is TGTGCCAGCAGCGTAGGTGGGGCGAAAGATACGCAGTATTTT. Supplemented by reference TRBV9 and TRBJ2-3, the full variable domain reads DSGVTQTPKHLITATGQRVTLRCSPRSGDLSVYWYQQSLDQGLQFLIQYYNGEERAKGNILERFSAQQFPDLHSELNLSSLELGDSALYFCASSVGGAKDTQYFGPGTRLTVL.

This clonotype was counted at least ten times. The CDR3 coding sequence is TGTGCCAGCAGCTTCATTAGCGAGCAGTTCTTC. Encoded protein: CASSFISEQFF. The genes are TRBV7-8 and TRBJ2-1; the D is unclear. Per germline, CDR1 SGHVS and CDR2 FQNEAQ. V shed 3 bases and J shed 10 bases, with 7 bases lying between them. This CDR3 contains 11 residues.

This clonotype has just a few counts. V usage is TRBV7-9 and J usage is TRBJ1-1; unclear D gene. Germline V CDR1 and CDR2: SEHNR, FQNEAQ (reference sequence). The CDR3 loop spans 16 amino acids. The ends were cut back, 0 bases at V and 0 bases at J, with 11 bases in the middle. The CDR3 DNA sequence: TGTGCCAGCAGCTTAGCCCCAGATCTCATGAACACTGAAGCTTTCTTT. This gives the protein CASSLAPDLMNTEAFF. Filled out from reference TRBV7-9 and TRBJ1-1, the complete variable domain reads DTGVSQNPRHKITKRGQNVTFRCDPISEHNRLYWYRQTLGQGPEFLTYFQNEAQLEKSRLLSDRFSAERPKGSFSTLEIQRTEQGDSAMYLCASSLAPDLMNTEAFFGQGTRLTVV.

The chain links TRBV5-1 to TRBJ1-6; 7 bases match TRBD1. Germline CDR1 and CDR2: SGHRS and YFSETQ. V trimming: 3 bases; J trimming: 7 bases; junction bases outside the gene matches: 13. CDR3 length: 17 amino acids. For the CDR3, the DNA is TGCGCCAGCAGCTATAGACAATCAAGACAGGGAAATTCACCCCTCCACTTT. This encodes CASSYRQSRQGNSPLHF.

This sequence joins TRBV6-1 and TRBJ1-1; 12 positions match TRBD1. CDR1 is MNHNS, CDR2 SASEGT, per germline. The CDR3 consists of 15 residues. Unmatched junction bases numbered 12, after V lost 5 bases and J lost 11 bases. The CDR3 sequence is CASSPLGGQGARAFF. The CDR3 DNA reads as TGTGCCAGCAGTCCACTCGGGGGACAGGGGGCGCGGGCTTTCTTT.

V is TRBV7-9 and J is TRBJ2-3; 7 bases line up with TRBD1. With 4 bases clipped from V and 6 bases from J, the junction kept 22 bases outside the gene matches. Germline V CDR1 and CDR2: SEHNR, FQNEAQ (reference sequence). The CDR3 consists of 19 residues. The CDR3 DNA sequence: TGTGCCAGCAGCTCCCCTCTCCGGTACGACAGGGTCCGAAGCGATACGCAGTATTTT. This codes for CASSSPLRYDRVRSDTQYF.

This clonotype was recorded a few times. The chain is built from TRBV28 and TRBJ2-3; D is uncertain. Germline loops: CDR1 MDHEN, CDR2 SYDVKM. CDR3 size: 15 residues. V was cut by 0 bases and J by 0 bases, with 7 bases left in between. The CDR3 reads CASSLWAESTDTQYF. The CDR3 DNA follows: TGTGCCAGCAGTTTATGGGCGGAAAGCACAGATACGCAGTATTTT.

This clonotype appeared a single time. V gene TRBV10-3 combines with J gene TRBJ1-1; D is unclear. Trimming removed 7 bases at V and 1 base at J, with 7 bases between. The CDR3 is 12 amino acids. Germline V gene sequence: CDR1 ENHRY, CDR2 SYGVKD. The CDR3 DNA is TGTGCCATCAACGGACCGAACACTGAAGCTTTCTTT. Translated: CAINGPNTEAFF.

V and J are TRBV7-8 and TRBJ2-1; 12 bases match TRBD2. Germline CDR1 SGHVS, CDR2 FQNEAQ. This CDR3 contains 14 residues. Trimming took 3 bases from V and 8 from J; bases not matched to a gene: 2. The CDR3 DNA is TGTGCCAGCAGCTTCTCTAGCGGGGGGGATGAGCAGTTCTTC. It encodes CASSFSSGGDEQFF.

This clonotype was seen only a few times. CDR3 in DNA: TGTGCCAGCAGCTTAGTCTTGGGATTCACAGATACGCAGTATTTT. As protein: CASSLVLGFTDTQYF. The V gene is TRBV7-2, the J gene TRBJ2-3, with D uncertain. The CDR3 length is 15 residues. Germline CDR1 is SGHTA and CDR2 is FQGNSA. Trimming cost V 1 base and J 2 bases, with 10 bases left between them.